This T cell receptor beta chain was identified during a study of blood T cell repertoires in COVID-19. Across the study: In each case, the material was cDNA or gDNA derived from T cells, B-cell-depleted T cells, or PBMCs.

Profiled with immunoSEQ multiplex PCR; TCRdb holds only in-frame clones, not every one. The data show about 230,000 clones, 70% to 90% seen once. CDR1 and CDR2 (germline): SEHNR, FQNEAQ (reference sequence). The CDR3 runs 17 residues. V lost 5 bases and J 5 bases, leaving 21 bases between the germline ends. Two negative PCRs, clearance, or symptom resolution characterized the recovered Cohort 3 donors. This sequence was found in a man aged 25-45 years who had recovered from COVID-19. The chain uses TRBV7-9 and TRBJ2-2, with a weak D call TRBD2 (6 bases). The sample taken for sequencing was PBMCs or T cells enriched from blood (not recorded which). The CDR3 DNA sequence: TGTGCCAGCAGCCCCCCGGGGCTAGCGAGTGCTACCGGGGAGCTGTTTTTT. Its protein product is CASSPPGLASATGELFF.